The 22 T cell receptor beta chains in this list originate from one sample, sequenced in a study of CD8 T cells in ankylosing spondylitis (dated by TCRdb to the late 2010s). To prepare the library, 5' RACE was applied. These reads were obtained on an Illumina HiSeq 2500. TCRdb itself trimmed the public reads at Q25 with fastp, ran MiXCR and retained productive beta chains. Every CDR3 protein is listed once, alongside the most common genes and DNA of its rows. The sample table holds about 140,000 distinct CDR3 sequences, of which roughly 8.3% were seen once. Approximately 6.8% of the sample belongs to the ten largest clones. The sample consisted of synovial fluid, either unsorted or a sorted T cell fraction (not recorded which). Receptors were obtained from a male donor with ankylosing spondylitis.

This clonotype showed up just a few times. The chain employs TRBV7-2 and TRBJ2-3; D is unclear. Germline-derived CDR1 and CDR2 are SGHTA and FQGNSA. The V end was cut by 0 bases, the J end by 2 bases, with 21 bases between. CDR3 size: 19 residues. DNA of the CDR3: TGTGCCAGCAGCTTAGCGATATTAAGAAGAGAAGCCCCCACAGATACGCAGTATTTT. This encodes CASSLAILRREAPTDTQYF.

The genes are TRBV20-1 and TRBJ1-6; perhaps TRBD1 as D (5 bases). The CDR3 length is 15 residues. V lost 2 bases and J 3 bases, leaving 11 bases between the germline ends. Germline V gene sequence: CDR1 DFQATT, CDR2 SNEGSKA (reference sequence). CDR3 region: CSARRGTVYNSPLHF. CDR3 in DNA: TGCAGTGCTAGAAGAGGGACTGTCTATAATTCACCCCTCCACTTT.

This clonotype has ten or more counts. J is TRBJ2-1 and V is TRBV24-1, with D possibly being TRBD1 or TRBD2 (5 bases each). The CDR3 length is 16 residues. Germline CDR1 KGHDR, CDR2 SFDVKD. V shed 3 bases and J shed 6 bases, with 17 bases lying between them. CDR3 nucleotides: TGTGCCACCAGTGATCAGGGAGTCTCGGGATCCAATGAGCAGTTCTTC. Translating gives CATSDQGVSGSNEQFF.

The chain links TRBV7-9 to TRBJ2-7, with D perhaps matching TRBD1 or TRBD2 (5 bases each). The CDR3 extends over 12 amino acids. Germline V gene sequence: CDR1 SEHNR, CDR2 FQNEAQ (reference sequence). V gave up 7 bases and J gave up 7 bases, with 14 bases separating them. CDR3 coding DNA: TGTGCCAGCACCCTTACTAGGGGAGAGCAGTACTTC. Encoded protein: CASTLTRGEQYF.

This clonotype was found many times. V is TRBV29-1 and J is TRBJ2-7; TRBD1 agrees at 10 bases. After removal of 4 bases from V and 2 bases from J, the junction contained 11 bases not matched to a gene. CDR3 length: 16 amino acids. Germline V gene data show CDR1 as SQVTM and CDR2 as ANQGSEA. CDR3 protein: CSVAGDRTGGPYEQYF. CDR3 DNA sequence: TGCAGCGTTGCTGGGGATAGGACAGGGGGACCCTACGAGCAGTACTTC.

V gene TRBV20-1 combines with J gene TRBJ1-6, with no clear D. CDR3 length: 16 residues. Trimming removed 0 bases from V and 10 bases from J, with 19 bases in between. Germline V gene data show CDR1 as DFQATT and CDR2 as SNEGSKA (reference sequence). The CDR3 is CSARESRTRSASPLHF. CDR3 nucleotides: TGCAGTGCTAGAGAGTCGAGGACCCGAAGTGCCTCACCCCTCCACTTT.

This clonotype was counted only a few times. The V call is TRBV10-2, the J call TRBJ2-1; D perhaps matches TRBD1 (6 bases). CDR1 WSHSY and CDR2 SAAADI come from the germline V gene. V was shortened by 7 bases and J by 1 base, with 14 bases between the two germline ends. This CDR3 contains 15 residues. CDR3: CASTPQGRSYNEQFF. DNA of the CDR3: TGCGCCAGCACCCCACAGGGACGGTCCTACAATGAGCAGTTCTTC.

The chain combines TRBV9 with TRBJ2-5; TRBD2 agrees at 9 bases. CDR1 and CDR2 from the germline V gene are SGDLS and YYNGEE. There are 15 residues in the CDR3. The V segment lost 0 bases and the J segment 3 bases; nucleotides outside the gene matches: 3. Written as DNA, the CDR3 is TGTGCCAGCAGCGTAGGGTCTAGCGGGGAAGAGACCCAGTACTTC. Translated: CASSVGSSGEETQYF.

The DNA for the CDR3 is TGTGCCAGCAGCGCTAGGTCGATAAGGGGCAATCAGCCCCAGCATTTT. It encodes CASSARSIRGNQPQHF. The chain is built from TRBV2 and TRBJ1-5; D uncertain. Germline CDR1 reads SNHLY; CDR2 reads FYNNEI. The V end lost 6 bases, the J end lost 2 bases, and 17 bases lay between the germline ends. The CDR3 spans 16 residues.

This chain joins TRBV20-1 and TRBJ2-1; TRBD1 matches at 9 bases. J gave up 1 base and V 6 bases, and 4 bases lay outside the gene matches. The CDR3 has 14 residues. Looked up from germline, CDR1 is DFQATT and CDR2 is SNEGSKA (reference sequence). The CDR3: CSARQGGSYNEQFF. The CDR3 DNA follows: TGCAGTGCGAGACAGGGGGGTTCCTACAATGAGCAGTTCTTC.

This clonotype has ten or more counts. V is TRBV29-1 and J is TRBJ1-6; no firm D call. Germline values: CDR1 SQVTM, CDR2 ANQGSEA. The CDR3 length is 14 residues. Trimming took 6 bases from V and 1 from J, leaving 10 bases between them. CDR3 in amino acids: CSVRIESYNSPLHF. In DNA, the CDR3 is TGCAGCGTCCGGATAGAGTCCTATAATTCACCCCTCCACTTT. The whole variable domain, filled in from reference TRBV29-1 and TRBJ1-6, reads SAVISQKPSRDICQRGTSLTIQCQVDSQVTMMFWYRQQPGQSLTLIATANQGSEATYESGFVIDKFPISRPNLTFSTLTVSNMSPEDSSIYLCSVRIESYNSPLHFGNGTRLTVT.

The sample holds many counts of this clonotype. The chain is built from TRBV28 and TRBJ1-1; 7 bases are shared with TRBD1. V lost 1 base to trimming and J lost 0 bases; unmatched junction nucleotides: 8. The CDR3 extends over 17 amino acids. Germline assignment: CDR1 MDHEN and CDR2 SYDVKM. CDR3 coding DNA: TGTGCCAGCAGTTTATCGAAAGGGAGGGGGCTGAACACTGAAGCTTTCTTT. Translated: CASSLSKGRGLNTEAFF. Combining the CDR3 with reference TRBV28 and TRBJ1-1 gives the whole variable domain DVKVTQSSRYLVKRTGEKVFLECVQDMDHENMFWYRQDPGLGLRLIYFSYDVKMKEKGDIPEGYSVSREKKERFSLILESASTNQTSMYLCASSLSKGRGLNTEAFFGQGTRLTVV.

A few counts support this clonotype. The DNA of the CDR3 is TGCAGTGCCCGGGAGTACGAGACCCAGTACTTC. As protein: CSAREYETQYF. The chain uses TRBV20-1 and TRBJ2-5, with a tentative D call TRBD2 (6 bases). The CDR3 runs to 11 residues. Trimming stripped 6 bases from V and 5 bases from J, with 10 bases between. CDR1 is DFQATT and CDR2 is SNEGSKA in the germline V gene (reference sequence).

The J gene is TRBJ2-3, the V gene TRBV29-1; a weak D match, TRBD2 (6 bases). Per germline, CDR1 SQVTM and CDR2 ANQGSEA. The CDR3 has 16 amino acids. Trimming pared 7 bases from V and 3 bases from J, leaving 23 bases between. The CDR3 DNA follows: TGCAGCGCCGACGGGTCAGCGGGCGAAGGGACAGATACGCAGTATTTT. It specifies CSADGSAGEGTDTQYF.

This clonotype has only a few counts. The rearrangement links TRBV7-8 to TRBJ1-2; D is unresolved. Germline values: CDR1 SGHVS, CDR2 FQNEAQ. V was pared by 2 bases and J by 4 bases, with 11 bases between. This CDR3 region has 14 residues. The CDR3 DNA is TGTGCCAGCAGCTTACAGTTAACGGGCTATGGCTACACCTTC. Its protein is CASSLQLTGYGYTF.

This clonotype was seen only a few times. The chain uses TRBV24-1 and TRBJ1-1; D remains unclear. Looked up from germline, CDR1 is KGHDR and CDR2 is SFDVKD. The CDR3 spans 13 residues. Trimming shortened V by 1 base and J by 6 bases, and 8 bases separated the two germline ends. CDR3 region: CATSDFSGAEAFF. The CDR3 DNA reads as TGTGCCACCAGTGATTTCAGTGGGGCTGAAGCTTTCTTT.

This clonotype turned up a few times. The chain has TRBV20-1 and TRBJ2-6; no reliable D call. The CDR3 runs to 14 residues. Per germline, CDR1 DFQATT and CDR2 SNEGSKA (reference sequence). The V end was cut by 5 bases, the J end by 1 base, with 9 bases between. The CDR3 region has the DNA TGCAGTGCTCCGTACCCTTCTGGGGCCAACGTCCTGACTTTC. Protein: CSAPYPSGANVLTF.

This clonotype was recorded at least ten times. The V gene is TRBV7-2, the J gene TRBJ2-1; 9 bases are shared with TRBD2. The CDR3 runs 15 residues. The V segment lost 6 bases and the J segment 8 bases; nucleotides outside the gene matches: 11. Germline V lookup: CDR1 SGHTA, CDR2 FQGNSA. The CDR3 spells CASRNPGRGRDEQFF. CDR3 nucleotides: TGTGCCAGCAGAAATCCGGGACGCGGGAGGGATGAGCAGTTCTTC.

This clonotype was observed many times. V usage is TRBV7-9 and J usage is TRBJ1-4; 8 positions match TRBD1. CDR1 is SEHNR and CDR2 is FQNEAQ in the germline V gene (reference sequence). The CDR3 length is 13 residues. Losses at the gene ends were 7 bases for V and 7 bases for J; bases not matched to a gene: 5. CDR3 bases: TGTGCCAGCACCGGACAGGGAGGTGAAAAACTGTTTTTT. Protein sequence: CASTGQGGEKLFF.

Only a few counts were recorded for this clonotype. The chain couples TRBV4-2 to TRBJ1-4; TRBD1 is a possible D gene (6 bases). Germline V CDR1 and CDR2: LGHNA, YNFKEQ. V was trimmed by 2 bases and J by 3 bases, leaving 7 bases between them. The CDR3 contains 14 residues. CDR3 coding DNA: TGTGCCAGCAGCCAAACAGGGTCTAATGAAAAACTGTTTTTT. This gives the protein CASSQTGSNEKLFF.

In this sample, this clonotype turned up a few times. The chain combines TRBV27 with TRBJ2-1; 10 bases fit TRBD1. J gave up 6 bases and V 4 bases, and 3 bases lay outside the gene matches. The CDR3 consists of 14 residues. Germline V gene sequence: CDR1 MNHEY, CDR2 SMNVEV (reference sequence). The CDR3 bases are TGTGCCAGCAGTTCAAGGACAGGGGGCAATGAGCAGTTCTTC. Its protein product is CASSSRTGGNEQFF.

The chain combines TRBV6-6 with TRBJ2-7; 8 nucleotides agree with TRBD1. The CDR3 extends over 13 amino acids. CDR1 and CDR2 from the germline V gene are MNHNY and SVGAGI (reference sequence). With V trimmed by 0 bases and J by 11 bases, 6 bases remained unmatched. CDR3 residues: CASSYSRGQGEYF. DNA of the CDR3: TGTGCCAGCAGTTACTCGAGAGGACAGGGCGAGTACTTC.